Here is one T cell receptor (beta chain) with its context. In the original analysis: Estimation of nucleated cell counts was performed using reference gene primer amplification. Sequenced by immunoSEQ multiplex PCR; TCRdb stores in-frame clones only, minus some. V and J calls plus clone size are reproduced from that table; the DNA served to infer D and trimming. The sample has roughly 160,000 clones, 86% seen once. The record originates from a study of blood T cell repertoires in COVID-19. In the study overall: Specimens from acute and convalescent COVID-19 originated in the United States, Italy and Spain. PBMCs, B-cell-depleted T cells, or T cells provided the cDNA or gDNA that made up the material.

This clonotype was sampled from a man over 45 with active or convalescent COVID-19. The sequencing sample was made of peripheral blood.

CDR3 residues: CASSLAGPNEQFF. CDR3 bases: TGCGCCAGCAGCTTAGCGGGACCAAATGAGCAGTTCTTC. The chain links TRBV5-1 to TRBJ2-1; 7 bases agree with TRBD2. The V gene end was trimmed by 2 bases and the J gene end by 7 bases; junction bases not matched to a gene: 3. From germline, CDR1 is SGHRS and CDR2 YFSETQ. The CDR3 spans 13 residues.